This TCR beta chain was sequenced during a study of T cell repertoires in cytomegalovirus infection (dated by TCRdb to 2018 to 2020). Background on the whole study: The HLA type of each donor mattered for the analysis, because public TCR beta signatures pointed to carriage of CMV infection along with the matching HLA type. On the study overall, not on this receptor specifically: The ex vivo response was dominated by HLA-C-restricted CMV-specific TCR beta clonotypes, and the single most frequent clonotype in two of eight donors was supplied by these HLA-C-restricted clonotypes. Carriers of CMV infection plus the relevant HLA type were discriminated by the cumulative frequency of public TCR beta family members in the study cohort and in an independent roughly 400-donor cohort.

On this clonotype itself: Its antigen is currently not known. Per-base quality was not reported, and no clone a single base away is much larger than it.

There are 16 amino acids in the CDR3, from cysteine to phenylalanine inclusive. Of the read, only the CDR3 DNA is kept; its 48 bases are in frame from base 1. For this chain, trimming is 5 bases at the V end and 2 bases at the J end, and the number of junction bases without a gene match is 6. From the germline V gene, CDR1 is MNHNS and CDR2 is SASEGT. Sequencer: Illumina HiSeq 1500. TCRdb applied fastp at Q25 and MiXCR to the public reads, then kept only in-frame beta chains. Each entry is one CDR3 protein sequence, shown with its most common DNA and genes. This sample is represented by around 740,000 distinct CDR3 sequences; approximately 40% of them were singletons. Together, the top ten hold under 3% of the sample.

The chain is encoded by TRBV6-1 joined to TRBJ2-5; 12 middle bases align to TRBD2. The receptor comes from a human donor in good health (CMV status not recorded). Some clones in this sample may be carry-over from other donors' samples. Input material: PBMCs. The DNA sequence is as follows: TGTGCCAGCAGTAGAACTAGCGGGGGGACACAAGAGACCCAGTACTTC. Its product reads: CASSRTSGGTQETQYF.